The clone carrying this T cell receptor (beta chain) was counted between two and nine times. Its antigen remains unknown. This specimen comes from a study of OX40 agonist ivuxolimab in advanced cancers. The study, taken as a whole, reports: The investigators did not determine what antigen specificity the expanded peripheral T cells had. Expanded clones belonging to CD8+ T cells outnumbered, on average, those of CD4+.

The junction had 7 bases not matched to a gene; V was cut back by 7 bases and J by 3 bases. There are 13 residues in the CDR3. Germline lookup yields CDR1 SQVTM and CDR2 ANQGSEA. The protocol was immunoSEQ multiplex PCR, while the TCRdb copy is restricted to in-frame clones and leaves out a portion. The sample yields about 89,000 clones, approximately 91% seen once. Patients were excluded for autoimmune disease history or systemic immunosuppression. Blood sampling was done at baseline, cycle 4 day 1, and cycle 7 day 1. This TCR came from an adult with an advanced solid tumor such as melanoma, head and neck, liver or kidney cancer. Sequenced material: CD4+ or CD8+ T cells sorted from blood, taken in a trial of the OX40 agonist ivuxolimab. The J gene is TRBJ2-7, the V gene TRBV29-1, with 9 bases matching TRBD1. CDR3 DNA: TGCAGCGCCCTCCCGGGACAGGGCTACGAGCAGTACTTC. It is translated as CSALPGQGYEQYF.